The 22 T cell receptor beta chains below come from one sample, sequenced in a study of T cell responses to AZD1222 COVID-19 vaccine. Profiling relied on immunoSEQ multiplex PCR, and the TCRdb table lists in-frame clones only, not all of them. The repertoire holds about 120,000 clones, more than 70% seen once, with about 1.4% in the top ten. Here the sequenced sample was peripheral blood, taken on day 0 of AZD1222 vaccination. The receptors here all came from an adult in good health.

The rearrangement uses TRBV5-4 and TRBJ2-3, with TRBD2 matching over 12 bases. This CDR3 is 16 amino acids long. CDR1 is SGHNT, CDR2 YYREEE, per germline (reference sequence). Trimming took 4 bases from V and 2 from J; bases not matched to a gene: 5. In DNA, the CDR3 is TGTGCCAGCAGCCCCGGACTAGCGGGACCCACAGATACGCAGTATTTT. This sequence encodes CASSPGLAGPTDTQYF.

The chain combines TRBV11-2 with TRBJ1-1; D remains unclear. The germline V gene encodes CDR1 SGHAT and CDR2 FQNNGV. The V gene lost 1 base and the J gene lost 2 bases, with 11 bases spanning the gap. The CDR3 loop spans 15 amino acids. The CDR3 sequence is CASSLGEGPNTEAFF. Written as DNA, the CDR3 is TGTGCCAGCAGCTTAGGCGAGGGCCCCAACACTGAAGCTTTCTTT.

V and J are TRBV7-9 and TRBJ1-6; possible D gene TRBD1, 5 bases. V lost 2 bases to trimming and J lost 7 bases, with 12 bases between them. The CDR3 totals 15 residues. Germline V gene sequence: CDR1 SEHNR, CDR2 FQNEAQ (reference sequence). The CDR3 loop is CASSLRGPSNSPLHF. CDR3 bases: TGTGCCAGCAGCTTAAGGGGACCGTCAAATTCACCCCTCCACTTT.

This chain joins TRBV19 and TRBJ1-1, with D perhaps TRBD1 (5 bases). The germline gives CDR1 LNHDA, CDR2 SQIVND (reference sequence). Trimming took off 4 bases at V and 3 bases at J, with 15 bases between the two ends. The CDR3 runs 15 residues. The CDR3 region is CASSTDGGGDTEAFF. CDR3 DNA: TGTGCCAGTAGTACAGACGGTGGGGGGGACACTGAAGCTTTCTTT.

The chain recombines TRBV5-1 with TRBJ2-7; D is unclear. The CDR3 totals 19 residues. CDR1 and CDR2 (germline): SGHRS, YFSETQ. V was cut by 0 bases and J by 0 bases, with 22 bases left in between. This chain's CDR3 is CASSLVDPALGIPSYEQYF. The CDR3 DNA is TGCGCCAGCAGCTTGGTCGACCCTGCCCTTGGAATTCCCTCCTACGAGCAGTACTTC.

This clone showed up just once. CDR3 in amino acids: CASSQDPGGIQPQHF. In nucleotides, the CDR3 is TGTGCCAGCAGCCAAGACCCAGGGGGCATTCAGCCCCAGCATTTT. The chain combines TRBV3-1 (or the pseudogene TRBV3-2) with TRBJ1-5, with 8 bases matching TRBD1. The CDR3 runs 15 residues. The ends lost 0 bases at V and 6 bases at J; junction bases unmatched: 4. Germline V gives CDR1 LGHDT, CDR2 YNNKEL (reference sequence).

The V gene is TRBV6-5, the J gene TRBJ2-3, with 13 nucleotides matching TRBD2. V was pared by 5 bases and J by 5 bases, with 1 base of the junction left unmatched. Germline assignment: CDR1 MNHEY and CDR2 SVGAGI. CDR3 length: 14 residues. DNA of the CDR3: TGTGCCAGCAGTCGGACTAGCGGGAGAGATACGCAGTATTTT. It encodes CASSRTSGRDTQYF.

The V gene is TRBV18, the J gene TRBJ2-5; no clear D gene. The germline gives CDR1 KGHSH, CDR2 LQKENI. This CDR3 region has 16 residues. Trimming pared 3 bases from V and 2 bases from J, leaving 16 bases between. Here the CDR3 reads CASSPYQSSLQETQYF. The CDR3 DNA sequence: TGTGCCAGCTCACCGTACCAAAGCTCCTTACAAGAGACCCAGTACTTC.

This chain uses TRBV28 with TRBJ1-6; D is unclear. Germline CDR1 is MDHEN and CDR2 is SYDVKM. Trimming removed 10 bases at V and 6 bases at J, with 16 bases between. This CDR3 has 14 amino acids. CDR3 residues: CATEENTSNSPLHF. CDR3 nucleotide sequence: TGTGCCACCGAGGAAAATACAAGTAATTCACCCCTCCACTTT.

The chain carries TRBV7-8 and TRBJ1-1, with TRBD1 matching over 11 bases. Germline V CDR1 and CDR2: SGHVS, FQNEAQ. This CDR3 comprises 17 residues. The J segment lost 1 base and the V segment lost 4 bases, leaving 8 bases of the junction unmatched. CDR3 region: CASSSRGDRGTNTEAFF. The CDR3 DNA sequence: TGTGCCAGCAGCTCCCGAGGGGACAGGGGGACGAACACTGAAGCTTTCTTT.

This chain connects TRBV6-6 to TRBJ2-2; D is possibly TRBD1 or TRBD2 (6 bases each). The ends were cut back, 5 bases at V and 7 bases at J, with 20 bases in the middle. CDR1 is MNHNY and CDR2 is SVGAGI in the germline V gene (reference sequence). The CDR3 has 16 amino acids. CDR3 region: CASSNLVGGDGGELFF. Written as DNA, the CDR3 is TGTGCCAGCAGTAACCTCGTGGGGGGCGATGGCGGGGAGCTGTTTTTT.

The rearrangement links TRBV5-1 to TRBJ2-7; 8 positions match TRBD1. The germline V gene has CDR1 SGHRS and CDR2 YFSETQ. This CDR3 contains 15 residues. The trim removed 4 bases at V and 4 bases at J, leaving 10 bases unmatched. The CDR3 here is CASSPTGEIRYEQYF. The CDR3 DNA reads TGCGCCAGCAGCCCGACAGGGGAGATTAGGTACGAGCAGTACTTC.

The chain has TRBV10-3 and TRBJ1-2, with D perhaps matching TRBD1 (5 bases). Trimming removed 3 bases from V and 6 bases from J, with 23 bases in between. Germline V gene lookup returns CDR1 ENHRY and CDR2 SYGVKD. The CDR3 has 17 residues. This chain's CDR3 is CAISDRGTGAGSDGYTF. In nucleotides, the CDR3 is TGTGCCATCAGTGATCGTGGGACTGGGGCGGGTAGTGATGGCTACACCTTC.

The V gene is TRBV30, the J gene TRBJ2-3, with 13 bases matching TRBD2. V shed 2 bases, J shed 2 bases, and the junction held 7 bases outside the gene matches. This CDR3 spans 17 amino acids. CDR1 and CDR2 (germline): GTSNPN, SVGIG (reference sequence). The CDR3 DNA follows: TGTGCCTGGAGTAAAGGTACTAGCGGGAGGGTCACAGATACGCAGTATTTT. This sequence encodes CAWSKGTSGRVTDTQYF.

The V and J genes are TRBV4-1 and TRBJ1-1; D perhaps matches TRBD1 (5 bases). The CDR3 has 15 amino acids. V shed 1 base and J shed 6 bases, with 15 bases lying between them. Germline V gene sequence: CDR1 MGHRA, CDR2 YSYEKL. CDR3 loop: CASSQVARGNPEAFF. The CDR3 nucleotides read TGCGCCAGCAGCCAAGTGGCTAGGGGAAACCCTGAAGCTTTCTTT.

The J gene is TRBJ2-2, the V gene TRBV19; no definite D call. V gave up 5 bases and J gave up 4 bases, with 8 bases separating them. This CDR3 is built from 13 residues. Germline-derived CDR1 and CDR2 are LNHDA and SQIVND (reference sequence). DNA for the CDR3: TGTGCCAGTAGTCCACGCCCCACCGGGGAGCTGTTTTTT. Translation: CASSPRPTGELFF.

V and J are TRBV11-1 and TRBJ2-3; 7 bases map to TRBD1. V shed 5 bases, J shed 2 bases, and the junction held 7 bases outside the gene matches. There are 15 residues in the CDR3. CDR1 is SGHAT, CDR2 FQDESV, per germline (reference sequence). The CDR3 is CASSARDSLTDTQYF. CDR3 DNA sequence: TGTGCCAGCAGCGCCCGGGACAGTCTCACAGATACGCAGTATTTT.

This clone appeared a few times. V usage is TRBV27 and J usage is TRBJ2-3, with D maybe TRBD1 (5 bases). This CDR3 has 14 amino acids. Trimming shortened V by 5 bases and J by 5 bases, and 14 bases separated the two germline ends. Germline V gives CDR1 MNHEY, CDR2 SMNVEV (reference sequence). CDR3 in DNA: TGTGCCAGCAGTAGACAACAGGCTAGAGATACGCAGTATTTT. Translation: CASSRQQARDTQYF.

The chain couples TRBV6-5 to TRBJ1-4, with a possible D match to TRBD1 (6 bases). This CDR3 has 12 amino acids. CDR1 is MNHEY, CDR2 SVGAGI, per germline. Deletions cut 8 bases from V and 6 bases from J, with 10 bases between. CDR3 protein: CASLGGDEKLFF. DNA for the CDR3: TGTGCCAGCCTGGGGGGCGATGAAAAACTGTTTTTT.

The rearrangement links TRBV19 to TRBJ2-1; TRBD1 matches at 10 bases. This CDR3 spans 13 amino acids. The trim removed 6 bases at V and 5 bases at J, leaving 1 base unmatched. Germline V gene data show CDR1 as LNHDA and CDR2 as SQIVND (reference sequence). DNA for the CDR3: TGTGCCAGTAGGGGACAGGGGAACAATGAGCAGTTCTTC. It translates to CASRGQGNNEQFF.

The J gene is TRBJ2-7, the V gene TRBV6-1; 8 bases map to TRBD1. In germline, CDR1 is MNHNS, CDR2 SASEGT. This CDR3 region has 15 residues. The V and J ends lost 1 base and 2 bases, in that order; junction bases with no gene match: 4. CDR3 protein: CASSEGQGTPYEQYF. CDR3 DNA: TGTGCCAGCAGTGAAGGACAGGGGACCCCCTACGAGCAGTACTTC.

CDR3 bases: TGTGCCAGCAGCTTTGGTTCGAGCGACACTGAAGCTTTCTTT. Protein sequence: CASSFGSSDTEAFF. This rearrangement joins TRBV5-6 to TRBJ1-1; D unclear. The CDR3 has 14 amino acids. Trimming took off 2 bases at V and 3 bases at J, with 11 bases between the two ends. Germline-derived CDR1 and CDR2 are SGHDT and YYEEEE.